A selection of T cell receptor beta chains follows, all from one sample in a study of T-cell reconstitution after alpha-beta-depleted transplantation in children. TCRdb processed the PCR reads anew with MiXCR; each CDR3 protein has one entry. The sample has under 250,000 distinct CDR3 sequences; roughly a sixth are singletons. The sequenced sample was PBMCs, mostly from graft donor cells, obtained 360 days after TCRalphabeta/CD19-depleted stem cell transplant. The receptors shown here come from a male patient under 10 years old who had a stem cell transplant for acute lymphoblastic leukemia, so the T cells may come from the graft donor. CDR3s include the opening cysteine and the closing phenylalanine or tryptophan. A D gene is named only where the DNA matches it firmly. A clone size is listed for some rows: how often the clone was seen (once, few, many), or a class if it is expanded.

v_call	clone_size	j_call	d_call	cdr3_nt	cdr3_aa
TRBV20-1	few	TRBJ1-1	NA	TGCAGTGCTACTGCAGGGCTTGGCACTGAAGCTTTCTTT	CSATAGLGTEAFF
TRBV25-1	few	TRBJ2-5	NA	TGTGCCAGCAGTGAGTATAGGACGTCGCCAGGCGAGACCCAGTACTTC	CASSEYRTSPGETQYF
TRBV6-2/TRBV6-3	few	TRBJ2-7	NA	TGTGCCAGCAGTCCACACCGGGACACCTACGAGCAGTACTTC	CASSPHRDTYEQYF
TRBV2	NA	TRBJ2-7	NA	TGTGCCAGCATCGAATTACAGTCCTTCGTACCAGACTCCTACGAGCAGTACTTC	CASIELQSFVPDSYEQYF
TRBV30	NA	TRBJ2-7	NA	TGTGCCTGGAGTATCTCTTCCTACGAGCAGTACTTC	CAWSISSYEQYF
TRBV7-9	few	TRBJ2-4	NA	TGTGCCAGCAGCCGAACGAGTGGGTCCAAAAACATTCAGTACTTC	CASSRTSGSKNIQYF
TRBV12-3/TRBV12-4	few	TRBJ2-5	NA	TGTGCCAGCAGGGCGAGCCCGGGGCAGGGGAAAGAGACCCAGTACTTC	CASRASPGQGKETQYF
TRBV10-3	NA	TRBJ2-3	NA	TGTGCCATCAGTGAGCCATCGGACCCGGCTAGCACAGATACGCAGTATTTT	CAISEPSDPASTDTQYF
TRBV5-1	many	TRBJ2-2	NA	TGCGCCAGCAGCCCCACCGGGACAACCGGGGAGCTGTTTTTT	CASSPTGTTGELFF
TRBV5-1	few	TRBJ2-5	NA	TGCGCCAGCAGCTTGATGGACAGTGAGACCCAGTACTTC	CASSLMDSETQYF
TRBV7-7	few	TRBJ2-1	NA	TGTGCCAGCAGTAACACAGGGCCCAGCTCCTACAATGAGCAGTTCTTC	CASSNTGPSSYNEQFF
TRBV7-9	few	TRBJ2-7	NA	TGTGCCAGCACCCCCGATAGCGGCGGAGGGATCGGGTACGAGCAGTACTTC	CASTPDSGGGIGYEQYF
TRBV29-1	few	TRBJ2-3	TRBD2	TGCAGCGTCCCCAAGGCGGGGGGCCGCACAGATACGCAGTATTTT	CSVPKAGGRTDTQYF
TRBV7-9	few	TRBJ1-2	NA	TGTGCCAGCAGCCCTCCCGGGGACATCTATGGCTACACCTTC	CASSPPGDIYGYTF
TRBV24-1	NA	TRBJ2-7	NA	TGTGCCACCAGTGATCCCCGCCGGGCGGATGGGTACGAGCAGTACTTC	CATSDPRRADGYEQYF
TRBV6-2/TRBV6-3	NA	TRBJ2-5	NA	TGTGCCAGCAGTTACTTTCTCGACAAGAATTGGCAAGAGACCCAGTACTTC	CASSYFLDKNWQETQYF
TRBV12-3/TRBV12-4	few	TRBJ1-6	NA	TGTGCCAGCCAAGCTCCCGGGCCCATTGAACGGGCCCTCCACTTT	CASQAPGPIERALHF
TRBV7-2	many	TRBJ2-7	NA	TGTGCCAGCAGCTTAAGTGGGTCTGGGGGCTACGAGCAGTACTTC	CASSLSGSGGYEQYF
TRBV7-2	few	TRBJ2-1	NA	TGTGCCAGCAGCTTAGTACTCATCAATGAGCAGTTCTTC	CASSLVLINEQFF
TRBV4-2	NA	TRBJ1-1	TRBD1	TGTGCCAGCAGCCCAGGACAGGGGTACGTAGCTTTCTTT	CASSPGQGYVAFF
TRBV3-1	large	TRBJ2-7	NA	TGTGCCAGCAGCCAAGAAGGGGATGGAATAAATTACGAGCAGTACTTC	CASSQEGDGINYEQYF
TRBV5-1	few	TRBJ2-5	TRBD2	TGCGCCAGCAGCAGAACACTAGCGGGAGAGCAAGAGACCCAGTACTTC	CASSRTLAGEQETQYF
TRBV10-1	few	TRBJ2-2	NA	TGCGCCAGCAGTGTTACATGGACCGGGGAGCTGTTTTTT	CASSVTWTGELFF
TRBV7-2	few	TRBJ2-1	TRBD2	TGTGCCAGCAGCGGGACTAGCGGGCGCCCGAATGAGCAGTTCTTC	CASSGTSGRPNEQFF
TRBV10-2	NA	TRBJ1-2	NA	TGCGCCAGCAGTGAGACGATACGGACCAGTCGACGGTTATATGGCTACACCTTC	CASSETIRTSRRLYGYTF
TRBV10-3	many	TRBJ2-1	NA	TGTGCCACCAAACACAGGGACGCGTACAATGAGCAGTTCTTC	CATKHRDAYNEQFF
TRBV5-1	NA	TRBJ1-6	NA	TGCGCCAGCAGCTTTCAGGACTCCTATAATTCACCCCTCCACTTT	CASSFQDSYNSPLHF
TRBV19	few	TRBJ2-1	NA	TGTGCCAGTAGAGGTGAGAGCTCCTACAATGAGCAGTTCTTC	CASRGESSYNEQFF
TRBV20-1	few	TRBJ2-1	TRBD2	TGCAGTGCTAGTTTAGCGGGAGGGGGGGACAATGAGCAGTTCTTC	CSASLAGGGDNEQFF
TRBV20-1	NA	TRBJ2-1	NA	TGCAGTGCTGGCAACAAACTAACTTCAAGCTCCTACAATGAGCAGTTCTTC	CSAGNKLTSSSYNEQFF
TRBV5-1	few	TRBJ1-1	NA	TGCGCCAGCAGCTTGGGCAGGGAAGAAGCTTTCTTT	CASSLGREEAFF
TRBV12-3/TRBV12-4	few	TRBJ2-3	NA	TGTGCCAGCAGTTTTGGGGGGTCAGATACGCAGTATTTT	CASSFGGSDTQYF
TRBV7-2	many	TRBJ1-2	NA	TGTGCCAGCAGCAAAGGACAGCCCACTGATGGCTACACCTTC	CASSKGQPTDGYTF
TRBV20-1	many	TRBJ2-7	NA	TGCAGTGCTAGAGACCCGACTATCTCCTACGAGCAGTACTTC	CSARDPTISYEQYF
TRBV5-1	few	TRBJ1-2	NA	TGCGCCAGCAGCCACGGAAGAACTAACTATGGCTACACCTTC	CASSHGRTNYGYTF
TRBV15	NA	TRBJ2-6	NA	TGTGCCACCAGGGCCTCAGTCTCTGGGGCCAACGTCCTGACTTTC	CATRASVSGANVLTF
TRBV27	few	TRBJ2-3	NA	TGTGCCAGCACTCCCTTCTACACAGATACGCAGTATTTT	CASTPFYTDTQYF
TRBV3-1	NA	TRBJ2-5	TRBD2	TGTGCCAGCAGCCAACACGGACTAGCTCAAGAGACCCAGTACTTC	CASSQHGLAQETQYF
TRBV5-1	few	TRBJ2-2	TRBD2	TGCGCCAGCAGCCCATGGACTAGCGGGGGGATCGCGAACACCGGGGAGCTGTTTTTT	CASSPWTSGGIANTGELFF
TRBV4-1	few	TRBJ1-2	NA	TGCGCCAGCAGCCAAGATCCGGGAGACTATGGCTACACCTTC	CASSQDPGDYGYTF
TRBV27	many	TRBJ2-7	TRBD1	TGTGCCAGCAGTATCGACCCGACAGGGATGGACGAGCAGTACTTC	CASSIDPTGMDEQYF
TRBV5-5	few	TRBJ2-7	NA	TGTGCCAGCAGCTATCCCCCGGGACACGTCCGCTACGAGCAGTACTTC	CASSYPPGHVRYEQYF